Listed here are 8 T cell receptor beta chains from one sample, sequenced in a study of blood T cell repertoires in COVID-19. Assay used: immunoSEQ multiplex PCR; TCRdb lists only in-frame clones, some missing. The repertoire includes roughly 140,000 clones, about nine tenths of them detected once, and approximately 11% sits in the top ten. The sequencing sample was made of PBMCs or T cells enriched from blood (not recorded which). The receptors stem from a man aged 55 to 70 who had recovered from COVID-19.

The gene calls are TRBV5-1 and TRBJ1-3, with TRBD1 identical over 8 bases. Unmatched junction bases numbered 9, after V lost 4 bases and J lost 3 bases. CDR3 size: 16 residues. CDR1 is SGHRS, CDR2 YFSETQ, per germline. CDR3 region: CASSAAGGADGNTIYF. DNA for the CDR3: TGCGCCAGCAGCGCCGCAGGGGGCGCGGATGGAAACACCATATATTTT.

The gene calls are TRBV6-5 and TRBJ1-6; tentatively, D is TRBD1 (5 bases). There are 14 residues in the CDR3. Trimming shortened V by 10 bases and J by 4 bases, and 14 bases separated the two germline ends. The germline V gene has CDR1 MNHEY and CDR2 SVGAGI. The chain's CDR3 is CATRRGSYNSPLHF. CDR3 nucleotides: TGTGCCACCCGCCGGGGGAGTTATAATTCACCCCTCCACTTT.

This clone occurred once. The chain employs TRBV11-2 and TRBJ1-3; perhaps TRBD1 as D (5 bases). CDR1 is SGHAT and CDR2 is FQNNGV in the germline V gene. The CDR3 has 14 amino acids. Trimming cost V 5 bases and J 3 bases, with 11 bases left between them. CDR3 coding DNA: TGTGCCAGCAGCAGACAGTTATATGGAAACACCATATATTTT. It is translated as CASSRQLYGNTIYF.

The chain joins TRBV5-6 to TRBJ1-2; D remains unclear. CDR1 is SGHDT and CDR2 is YYEEEE in the germline V gene. The CDR3 is made up of 15 amino acids. V was shortened by 0 bases and J by 0 bases, with 9 bases between the two germline ends. CDR3 sequence reads: CASSLGPRPNYGYTF. The CDR3 nucleotides read TGTGCCAGCAGCTTGGGTCCCAGGCCTAACTATGGCTACACCTTC. Drawing the rest from reference TRBV5-6 and TRBJ1-2, the complete variable domain is DAGVTQSPTHLIKTRGQQVTLRCSPKSGHDTVSWYQQALGQGPQFIFQYYEEEERQRGNFPDRFSGHQFPNYSSELNVNALLLGDSALYLCASSLGPRPNYGYTFGSGTRLTVV.

The chain combines TRBV6-5 with TRBJ2-7; 12 bases line up with TRBD2. The V gene end was trimmed by 6 bases and the J gene end by 2 bases; junction bases not matched to a gene: 5. This CDR3 region has 15 residues. Per the germline V gene, CDR1 is MNHEY and CDR2 is SVGAGI. This chain's CDR3 is CASRLGLAGPYEQYF. CDR3 coding DNA: TGTGCCAGCAGATTAGGACTAGCGGGGCCCTACGAGCAGTACTTC.

The gene calls are TRBV12-3 or TRBV12-4 and TRBJ1-2; D gene ambiguous. This CDR3 comprises 13 residues. Trimming pared 4 bases from V and 8 bases from J, leaving 14 bases between. The CDR3 region is CASSSGLGRGYTF. Here the CDR3 DNA reads TGTGCCAGCAGTTCCGGACTCGGCAGGGGCTACACCTTC.

V and J are TRBV25-1 and TRBJ1-2, with unresolved D. The germline V gene has CDR1 MGHDK and CDR2 SYGVNS. This CDR3 contains 13 residues. V was cut by 6 bases and J by 3 bases, with 11 bases left in between. The CDR3 loop reads CASRSLADYGYTF. In nucleotides, the CDR3 is TGTGCCAGCAGAAGTTTGGCGGACTATGGCTACACCTTC.

As concerns this clone: Relative to the germline gene, one junction end is altered; a read error may explain this. The rearrangement links TRBV7-7 to TRBJ2-2; TRBD2 matches 11 bases. Germline assignment: CDR1 SSHAT and CDR2 FNYEAQ (reference sequence). This CDR3 is built from 17 residues. The CDR3 is CASSLRTSGPNTGELFF. The CDR3 DNA sequence: TGTGCTAGCAGCCTAAGGACTAGCGGGCCTAACACCGGGGAGCTGTTTTTT.